This is a list of T cell receptor beta chains from one sample in a study of cytomegalovirus exposure and HLA in healthy donors. Sequencing used immunoSEQ multiplex PCR; TCRdb keeps in-frame clones, though not all of them. The top ten clones hold 7.1% of a sample with about 160,000 clones, approximately 79% of them seen once. The sequenced material came from PBMCs. The receptors shown here come from a man in his forties in good health and CMV-seropositive. Both conserved end residues are part of each CDR3. The D gene is left open where the match is weak. Expanded clones get a size class; other rows say once, few or many, or leave the size out.

clone size: .; CDR3 length: 12; D gene: .; V gene: TRBV7-2; J gene: TRBJ2-7; CDR3 DNA: TGTGCCAGCAGCCTACTGCACTACGAGCAGTACTTC; CDR3 protein: CASSLLHYEQYF
clone size: .; CDR3 length: 13; D gene: .; V gene: TRBV9; J gene: TRBJ2-5; CDR3 DNA: TGTGCCAGCACCCCTTCCCATAAGGGAGAGCAGTACTTC; CDR3 protein: CASTPSHKGEQYF
clone size: .; CDR3 length: 13; D gene: .; V gene: TRBV30; J gene: TRBJ1-5; CDR3 DNA: TGTGCCTGGAGTGAGGGGCGCGATCAGCCCCAGCATTTT; CDR3 protein: CAWSEGRDQPQHF
clone size: .; CDR3 length: 17; D gene: .; V gene: TRBV7-2; J gene: TRBJ1-3; CDR3 DNA: TGTGCCAGCAGCTCAGCACCCTCAGGGTTCGGTGGAAACACCATATATTTT; CDR3 protein: CASSSAPSGFGGNTIYF
clone size: few; CDR3 length: 15; D gene: TRBD1; V gene: TRBV7-9; J gene: TRBJ1-1; CDR3 DNA: TGTGCCAGCAGCTTAGGTACAGGGGCCAACACTGAAGCTTTCTTT; CDR3 protein: CASSLGTGANTEAFF
clone size: .; CDR3 length: 14; D gene: TRBD2; V gene: TRBV12-5; J gene: TRBJ2-3; CDR3 DNA: TGTGCTAGTGGTCCTAGCGGGGCTACAGATACGCAGTATTTT; CDR3 protein: CASGPSGATDTQYF
clone size: .; CDR3 length: 15; D gene: .; V gene: TRBV6-1; J gene: TRBJ2-7; CDR3 DNA: TGTGCCAGCAGTGAATCGTCACGGGGAGCCTGGGAGCAGTACTTC; CDR3 protein: CASSESSRGAWEQYF
clone size: .; CDR3 length: 14; D gene: TRBD1; V gene: TRBV9; J gene: TRBJ2-7; CDR3 DNA: TGTGCCAGCAGCTCCCCGGGACAGGGCTACGAGCAGTACTTC; CDR3 protein: CASSSPGQGYEQYF
clone size: .; CDR3 length: 11; D gene: TRBD1; V gene: TRBV20-1; J gene: TRBJ1-2; CDR3 DNA: TGCAGTGCTGGGACAGGGGTTGGCTACACCTTC; CDR3 protein: CSAGTGVGYTF
clone size: once; CDR3 length: 14; D gene: .; V gene: TRBV19; J gene: TRBJ1-2; CDR3 DNA: TGTGCCACCGGGACACTTACAGGAAACTATGGCTACACCTTC; CDR3 protein: CATGTLTGNYGYTF
clone size: once; CDR3 length: 15; D gene: TRBD1; V gene: TRBV19; J gene: TRBJ2-1; CDR3 DNA: TGTGCCAGTAGTTCTGACAGGGGGCTTTACAATGAGCAGTTCTTC; CDR3 protein: CASSSDRGLYNEQFF
clone size: .; CDR3 length: 18; D gene: TRBD2; V gene: TRBV4-3; J gene: TRBJ2-3; CDR3 DNA: TGCGCCAGCAGCCAAGATAAGCTAGCGGGGGGTACCACAGATACGCAGTATTTT; CDR3 protein: CASSQDKLAGGTTDTQYF
clone size: .; CDR3 length: 16; D gene: TRBD2; V gene: TRBV10-3; J gene: TRBJ2-3; CDR3 DNA: TGTGCCATCAGTGAGTCTACGGCGGGGGGCACAGATACGCAGTATTTT; CDR3 protein: CAISESTAGGTDTQYF
clone size: .; CDR3 length: 15; D gene: TRBD1; V gene: TRBV18; J gene: TRBJ2-1; CDR3 DNA: TGTGCCAGCTCGTTGGGGACAGGGAGCTACAATGAGCAGTTCTTC; CDR3 protein: CASSLGTGSYNEQFF
clone size: .; CDR3 length: 11; D gene: .; V gene: TRBV6-5; J gene: TRBJ2-7; CDR3 DNA: TGTGCCAGCAGTCGAGCAGGGGCGACGTACTTC; CDR3 protein: CASSRAGATYF
clone size: .; CDR3 length: 13; D gene: TRBD2; V gene: TRBV29-1; J gene: TRBJ2-3; CDR3 DNA: TGCAGCGTTTCAGGGCGGGGGGACAATACGCAGTATTTT; CDR3 protein: CSVSGRGDNTQYF
clone size: .; CDR3 length: 13; D gene: .; V gene: TRBV5-6; J gene: TRBJ2-7; CDR3 DNA: TGTGCCAGCAGCGGCGGGCTACCCTACGAGCAGTACTTC; CDR3 protein: CASSGGLPYEQYF
clone size: .; CDR3 length: 16; D gene: TRBD1; V gene: TRBV6-7; J gene: TRBJ2-4; CDR3 DNA: TGTGCCAGCAGCCAGACCTTACAGGGGGCCAAAAACATTCAGTACTTC; CDR3 protein: CASSQTLQGAKNIQYF
clone size: .; CDR3 length: 16; D gene: .; V gene: TRBV4-2; J gene: TRBJ2-3; CDR3 DNA: TGTGCCAGCAGCCAAGTAGCGGGGACAGGCACAGATACGCAGTATTTT; CDR3 protein: CASSQVAGTGTDTQYF
clone size: .; CDR3 length: 14; D gene: TRBD1; V gene: TRBV6-5; J gene: TRBJ2-7; CDR3 DNA: TGTGCCAGCAGTTACTCCACAGGGGTGAACGAGCAGTACTTC; CDR3 protein: CASSYSTGVNEQYF
clone size: .; CDR3 length: 15; D gene: .; V gene: TRBV7-9; J gene: TRBJ1-3; CDR3 DNA: TGTGCCAGCAGCTTACTCGGGAAAACTGGAAACACCATATATTTT; CDR3 protein: CASSLLGKTGNTIYF
clone size: .; CDR3 length: 14; D gene: .; V gene: TRBV7-2; J gene: TRBJ2-7; CDR3 DNA: TGTGCCAGCAGCTTAGGGGGCGGAGCCTACGAGCAGTACTTC; CDR3 protein: CASSLGGGAYEQYF
clone size: .; CDR3 length: 14; D gene: .; V gene: TRBV29-1; J gene: TRBJ1-5; CDR3 DNA: TGCAGCGTTGCAGGTCCTGCGAAGAATCAGCCCCAGCATTTT; CDR3 protein: CSVAGPAKNQPQHF
clone size: once; CDR3 length: 15; D gene: .; V gene: TRBV2; J gene: TRBJ1-5; CDR3 DNA: TGTGCCAGCAGGGGGGACATCCCGTCTTGGCAGCCCCAGCATTTT; CDR3 protein: CASRGDIPSWQPQHF
clone size: .; CDR3 length: 17; D gene: .; V gene: TRBV5-1; J gene: TRBJ2-2; CDR3 DNA: TGCGCCAGCACCGTAAACCCCGCGGAGCCAAACACCGGGGAGCTGTTTTTT; CDR3 protein: CASTVNPAEPNTGELFF
clone size: .; CDR3 length: 17; D gene: TRBD2; V gene: TRBV30; J gene: TRBJ2-7; CDR3 DNA: TGTGCCTGGAGTGTCCGAGCGGGGGTGACCCTTTACTACGAGCAGTACTTC; CDR3 protein: CAWSVRAGVTLYYEQYF
clone size: .; CDR3 length: 14; D gene: .; V gene: TRBV5-1; J gene: TRBJ2-3; CDR3 DNA: TGCGCCAGCAGCTTAGGACAGAACACGGATACGCAGTATTTT; CDR3 protein: CASSLGQNTDTQYF
clone size: few; CDR3 length: 17; D gene: TRBD1; V gene: TRBV7-2; J gene: TRBJ1-3; CDR3 DNA: TGTGCCAGCAGCTTTACAGGGGGCGCCGGCTCTGGAAACACCATATATTTT; CDR3 protein: CASSFTGGAGSGNTIYF
clone size: few; CDR3 length: 15; D gene: .; V gene: TRBV7-2; J gene: TRBJ1-5; CDR3 DNA: TGTGCCAGCAGCTTATGGCCGGGAAGCAATCAGCCCCAGCATTTT; CDR3 protein: CASSLWPGSNQPQHF
clone size: few; CDR3 length: 13; D gene: .; V gene: TRBV5-1; J gene: TRBJ1-1; CDR3 DNA: TGCGCCAGCAGCGCGTCAGGGGACACTGAAGCTTTCTTT; CDR3 protein: CASSASGDTEAFF
clone size: .; CDR3 length: 13; D gene: .; V gene: TRBV4-1; J gene: TRBJ2-7; CDR3 DNA: TGCGCCAGCAGCCAAGATCTGGGAGCCGAGCAGTACTTC; CDR3 protein: CASSQDLGAEQYF
clone size: .; CDR3 length: 16; D gene: .; V gene: TRBV5-1; J gene: TRBJ2-1; CDR3 DNA: TGCGCCAGCAGCCATTTTGCAGGTAGCTCCTACAATGAGCAGTTCTTC; CDR3 protein: CASSHFAGSSYNEQFF
clone size: .; CDR3 length: 14; D gene: TRBD1; V gene: TRBV10-3; J gene: TRBJ2-2; CDR3 DNA: TGTGCCAGCGGACAGGGGGCGGACACCGGGGAGCTGTTTTTT; CDR3 protein: CASGQGADTGELFF
clone size: .; CDR3 length: 13; D gene: TRBD2; V gene: TRBV7-9; J gene: TRBJ2-7; CDR3 DNA: TGTGCCAGCAGCTTAGGTAGCGGGGGGGGCCAGTACTTC; CDR3 protein: CASSLGSGGGQYF
clone size: .; CDR3 length: 13; D gene: .; V gene: TRBV23-1; J gene: TRBJ2-7; CDR3 DNA: TGCGCCAGCAGTCAATCGCGGGCCTACGAGCAGTACTTC; CDR3 protein: CASSQSRAYEQYF
clone size: .; CDR3 length: 16; D gene: .; V gene: TRBV4-1; J gene: TRBJ2-2; CDR3 DNA: TGCGCCAGCAGCCAAGTTGAACAGGGACCATCCGGGGAGCTGTTTTTT; CDR3 protein: CASSQVEQGPSGELFF
clone size: .; CDR3 length: 16; D gene: .; V gene: TRBV5-4; J gene: TRBJ2-2; CDR3 DNA: TGTGCCAGCAGCTTGGCCGGATCGGGAAAAACCGGGGAGCTGTTTTTT; CDR3 protein: CASSLAGSGKTGELFF
clone size: few; CDR3 length: 19; D gene: TRBD1; V gene: TRBV5-1; J gene: TRBJ2-7; CDR3 DNA: TGCGCCAGCAGTACTCGTCCCGGGACAGGGGGCTCTACCACCTACGAGCAGTACTTC; CDR3 protein: CASSTRPGTGGSTTYEQYF
clone size: .; CDR3 length: 14; D gene: .; V gene: TRBV7-6; J gene: TRBJ2-1; CDR3 DNA: TGTGCCAGCAGCCCTGGTGTTACAGTCGATGAGCAGTTCTTC; CDR3 protein: CASSPGVTVDEQFF
clone size: .; CDR3 length: 14; D gene: .; V gene: TRBV6-1; J gene: TRBJ2-7; CDR3 DNA: TGTGCCAGCAGTGAAGCGCACGGGGGCTACGAGCAGTACTTC; CDR3 protein: CASSEAHGGYEQYF